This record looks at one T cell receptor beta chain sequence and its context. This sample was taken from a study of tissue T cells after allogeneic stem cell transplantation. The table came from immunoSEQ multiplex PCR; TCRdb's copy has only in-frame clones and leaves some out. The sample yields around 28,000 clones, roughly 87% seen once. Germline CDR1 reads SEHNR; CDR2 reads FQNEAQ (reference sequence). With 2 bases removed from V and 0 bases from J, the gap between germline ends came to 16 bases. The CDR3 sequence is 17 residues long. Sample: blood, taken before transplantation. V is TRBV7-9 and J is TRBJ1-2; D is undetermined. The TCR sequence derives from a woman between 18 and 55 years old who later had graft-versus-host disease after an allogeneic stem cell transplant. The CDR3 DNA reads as TGTGCCAGCAGCTTATCCGCCGGCAGGCACTCTAACTATGGCTACACCTTC. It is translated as CASSLSAGRHSNYGYTF.